This is a list of T cell receptor beta chains from one sample in a study of T cell changes during pregnancy in multiple sclerosis. Generated by immunoSEQ multiplex PCR, the TCRdb table keeps only in-frame clones and is missing some. The table has 65,000 to 85,000 clones, approximately 93% seen once. The specimen was peripheral blood, collected in the second trimester of pregnancy. The receptor source for this set is a female donor with multiple sclerosis, enrolled in a pregnancy study. The CDR3 runs from the conserved cysteine through the conserved F or W. The D gene is left open where the match is weak. Clone size, where shown, is once, few, many, or a class for clones that have expanded.

v_gene	d_gene	j_gene	abundance	CDR3nt	CDR3aa
TRBV27	NA	TRBJ1-5	NA	TGTGCCAGCAGTTTCCTCAATCAGCCCCAGCATTTT	CASSFLNQPQHF
TRBV7-6	NA	TRBJ2-1	once	TGTGCCAGCAGCTTACACAGTGGTGAGCAGTTCTTC	CASSLHSGEQFF
TRBV7-9	NA	TRBJ1-1	once	TGTGCCAGCAGCAAGGCGGCAGAACTAGGGAGTGACACTGAAGCTTTCTTT	CASSKAAELGSDTEAFF
TRBV6-1	TRBD1	TRBJ1-2	NA	TGTGCCAGCAGTGAAGGGGACAGGGCCTATGGCTACACCTTC	CASSEGDRAYGYTF
TRBV18	NA	TRBJ1-1	NA	TGTGCCAGCTCACTGAGTAGCGGAGTCAACACTGAAGCTTTCTTT	CASSLSSGVNTEAFF
TRBV7-2	NA	TRBJ1-5	once	TGTGCCAGCAGCTTAGAGATCCGAGCTTTGCCCCAGCATTTT	CASSLEIRALPQHF
TRBV10-1	TRBD1	TRBJ1-5	NA	TGCGCCAGCAGTGTCGCGGGACAGGGTTTTTTTAGGTGCAATCAGCCCCAGCATTTT	CASSVAGQGFFRCNQPQHF
TRBV7-9	NA	TRBJ1-1	few	TGTGCCAGCACCCCGCATTCTGGAGGAGACACTGAAGCTTTCTTT	CASTPHSGGDTEAFF
TRBV7-9	NA	TRBJ1-2	NA	TGTGCCAGCAGTCCCGGGGGGCTAGGATTCGGCTACACCTTC	CASSPGGLGFGYTF
TRBV6-5	TRBD2	TRBJ2-5	NA	TGTGCCAGCAGAAAGAGACTAGCGGGAGTGGAGACCCAGTACTTC	CASRKRLAGVETQYF
TRBV5-6	TRBD2	TRBJ2-4	NA	TGTGCCAGCAGCCCCATAGCGGGAGGGGCCAAAAACATTCAGTACTTC	CASSPIAGGAKNIQYF
TRBV29-1	TRBD1	TRBJ2-7	NA	TGCAGCGTTGAAGATCGGTTTAGGGACAGGGTATACGAGCAGTACTTC	CSVEDRFRDRVYEQYF
TRBV30	TRBD2	TRBJ2-5	NA	TGTGCCTGGGGGGGACTAGCGGGAGAGGAGACCCAGTACTTC	CAWGGLAGEETQYF
TRBV5-8	TRBD2	TRBJ2-1	NA	TGTGCCAGCAGCTTCGGGGGGACTAGCGGGAGCGATGAGCAGTTCTTC	CASSFGGTSGSDEQFF
TRBV6-1	NA	TRBJ1-4	NA	TGTGCCAGCAGTCCCGGCGCGGCTAATGAAAAACTGTTTTTT	CASSPGAANEKLFF
TRBV5-1	NA	TRBJ2-7	few	TGCGCCAGCAGCTTGGCCGGGTCCACCTACGAGCAGTACTTC	CASSLAGSTYEQYF
TRBV5-6	NA	TRBJ1-5	NA	TGTGCCAGCAGCTTTTTAAATAGCAATCAGCCCCAGCATTTT	CASSFLNSNQPQHF
TRBV6-5	NA	TRBJ1-1	NA	TGTGCCAGCAGTTACTCAGCGGGTCTGACGCGGGCTTTCTTT	CASSYSAGLTRAFF
TRBV6-1	NA	TRBJ2-5	NA	TGTGCCAGCAGTGACAGGGCAGGTAACACCCAAGAGACCCAGTACTTC	CASSDRAGNTQETQYF
TRBV12-5	NA	TRBJ1-2	once	TGTGCTAGTGCCCCCGCCAACGGGAACTATGGCTACACCTTC	CASAPANGNYGYTF
TRBV7-9	NA	TRBJ2-3	once	TGTGCCAGCAGCTTAGTATCTAGCGCCACATATACGCAGTATTTT	CASSLVSSATYTQYF
TRBV28	TRBD1	TRBJ2-7	NA	TGTGCCAGCAGACCGGGACAGAACTACGAGCAGTACTTC	CASRPGQNYEQYF
TRBV18	TRBD2	TRBJ2-6	NA	TGTGCCAGCTCACCGGGACTAGCGGCTACATCTGGGGCCAACGTCCTGACTTTC	CASSPGLAATSGANVLTF
TRBV7-6	TRBD2	TRBJ2-5	NA	TGTGCCAGCAGCTTAGGATCGACTAGCGGCCTGGGGGTAGAGACCCAGTACTTC	CASSLGSTSGLGVETQYF
TRBV10-3	TRBD1	TRBJ2-2	NA	TGTGCCATCAGTCAGGGACAGGCTAACACCGGGGAGCTGTTTTTT	CAISQGQANTGELFF
TRBV30	TRBD1	TRBJ1-3	NA	TGTGCCTGGAGTGTAGTAATGATTACAGGGGCCGATCTAAACACCATATATTTT	CAWSVVMITGADLNTIYF